One sample yielded the 14 T cell receptor beta chains listed below, sequenced in a study of sequential checkpoint blockade in melanoma. Treatment in this sample: randomized to nivolumab then ipilimumab (arm A) or the reverse (arm B). Libraries were prepared by immunoSEQ multiplex PCR; TCRdb keeps only in-frame clonotypes and omits some of them. The sample has 40,000 or so clones, roughly 32% seen once. The specimen was tumor tissue (inferred from file names), collected from a patient given nivolumab and ipilimumab in sequence. The receptors here all came from a human donor with melanoma.

J is TRBJ1-5 and V is TRBV28, with 8 bases identical to TRBD1. The junction had 2 bases not matched to a gene; V was cut back by 4 bases and J by 0 bases. Germline CDR1 MDHEN, CDR2 SYDVKM. The CDR3 extends over 15 amino acids. The CDR3 bases are TGTGCCAGCAGTTCAGGGACAGGTAGCAATCAGCCCCAGCATTTT. Translation gives CASSSGTGSNQPQHF.

The V call is TRBV9, the J call TRBJ1-6; D gene ambiguous. The CDR3 totals 15 residues. The V gene lost 1 base and the J gene lost 8 bases, with 13 bases spanning the gap. CDR1 and CDR2 (germline): SGDLS, YYNGEE. CDR3 nucleotides: TGTGCCAGCAGCGTAAAAGGTGGTCGGGATTCACCCCTCCACTTT. This sequence encodes CASSVKGGRDSPLHF. The variable domain in full, with the rest retrieved from reference TRBV9 and TRBJ1-6, is DSGVTQTPKHLITATGQRVTLRCSPRSGDLSVYWYQQSLDQGLQFLIQYYNGEERAKGNILERFSAQQFPDLHSELNLSSLELGDSALYFCASSVKGGRDSPLHFGNGTRLTVT.

In its sample, this clone was seen a few times. V is TRBV11-3 and J is TRBJ1-4; TRBD1 aligns across 10 bases. CDR3 size: 15 residues. V was pared by 5 bases and J by 5 bases, with 5 bases of the junction left unmatched. In germline, CDR1 is SGHNT, CDR2 YENEEA. CDR3 sequence: CASSPRQGANEKLFF. Written as DNA, the CDR3 is TGTGCCAGCAGCCCCCGACAGGGGGCCAATGAAAAACTGTTTTTT.

The rearrangement joins TRBV19 to TRBJ1-6, with TRBD1 identical over 7 bases. The CDR3 totals 15 residues. V shed 7 bases and J 5 bases; nucleotides not matched to a gene: 8. Germline-derived CDR1 and CDR2 are LNHDA and SQIVND (reference sequence). The CDR3 reads CASTLGQVNNSPLHF. CDR3 DNA sequence: TGTGCCAGTACCCTCGGACAGGTGAATAATTCACCCCTCCACTTT.

The CDR3 nucleotides are TGTGCCAGCACCAGCTCTGGAAACACCATATATTTT. Translated, it gives CASTSSGNTIYF. The rearrangement links TRBV6-8 to TRBJ1-3; no clear D gene. In germline, CDR1 is MNHGY, CDR2 SAAAGT. V lost 7 bases and J lost 0, with 4 bases in between. The CDR3 spans 12 residues.

This clone was found a few times. The genes are TRBV6-8 and TRBJ2-5; TRBD2 might be the D (6 bases). The CDR3 contains 14 residues. The germline CDR1 and CDR2 sequences are MNHGY and SAAAGT. Trimming took 8 bases from V and 2 from J, leaving 15 bases between them. CDR3: CASYTDGGQETQYF. The CDR3 bases are TGTGCCAGCTATACAGACGGAGGGCAAGAGACCCAGTACTTC.

The chain couples TRBV6-8 to TRBJ2-7, with 7 positions matching TRBD2. Unmatched junction bases numbered 12, after V lost 7 bases and J lost 3 bases. Germline values: CDR1 MNHGY, CDR2 SAAAGT. The CDR3 consists of 15 residues. The DNA of the CDR3 is TGTGCCAGCACCCACCCTCGGGCTAGCGGCTACGAGCAGTACTTC. Encoded protein: CASTHPRASGYEQYF.

The V gene is TRBV19, the J gene TRBJ2-2; D is perhaps TRBD2 (5 bases). This CDR3 contains 15 residues. V dropped 1 base and J dropped 6 bases, with 12 bases sitting between them. The germline CDR1 and CDR2 sequences are LNHDA and SQIVND (reference sequence). CDR3 sequence (DNA): TGTGCCAGTAGTATAGTAGCGCGGCTCTCCGGGGAGCTGTTTTTT. As protein: CASSIVARLSGELFF.

This clone has more than one count but fewer than ten. The chain joins TRBV11-3 to TRBJ1-3; possible D gene TRBD1, 5 bases. The CDR3 is 18 residues long. CDR1 and CDR2 (germline): SGHNT, YENEEA. The V and J ends lost 5 bases and 0 bases respectively, with 20 bases between them. As DNA, the CDR3 is TGTGCCAGCAGCCCTGGGTCGGGGGTGACGAGCTCTGGAAACACCATATATTTT. Protein sequence: CASSPGSGVTSSGNTIYF.

This chain connects TRBV28 to TRBJ2-7; tentative D call: TRBD2 (6 bases). CDR3 length: 13 amino acids. Germline loops: CDR1 MDHEN, CDR2 SYDVKM. Trimming cost V 7 bases and J 1 base, with 11 bases left between them. The CDR3 sequence: CASKGGVSYEQYF. As DNA, the CDR3 is TGTGCCAGCAAAGGCGGGGTTTCCTACGAGCAGTACTTC.

This clone showed up many times. This chain connects TRBV11-3 to TRBJ2-2; the D is unclear. Germline assignment: CDR1 SGHNT and CDR2 YENEEA. CDR3 length equals 17 residues. Trimming removed 4 bases from V and 0 bases from J, with 15 bases in between. The CDR3: CASSWLSIGTNTGELFF. The CDR3 DNA follows: TGTGCCAGCAGCTGGCTGTCTATTGGAACGAACACCGGGGAGCTGTTTTTT.

This clone was detected once. The rearrangement links TRBV25-1 to TRBJ2-3; 13 bases map to TRBD2. V trimming: 4 bases; J trimming: 4 bases; junction bases outside the gene matches: 8. The germline CDR1 and CDR2 sequences are MGHDK and SYGVNS. The CDR3 runs to 17 residues. CDR3: CASSVWGLAGKSDTQYF. In DNA form, the CDR3 reads TGTGCCAGCAGTGTGTGGGGACTAGCGGGAAAATCAGATACGCAGTATTTT.

V gene TRBV19 combines with J gene TRBJ1-2, with 8 bases identical to TRBD1. The CDR3 has 13 amino acids. The ends lost 4 bases at V and 8 bases at J; junction bases unmatched: 6. Germline CDR1 LNHDA, CDR2 SQIVND (reference sequence). CDR3 loop: CASSTGGIEGYTF. The CDR3 nucleotides are TGTGCCAGTAGTACAGGGGGCATAGAGGGCTACACCTTC.

There are a few counts of this clone. The gene calls are TRBV2 and TRBJ1-1; D is ambiguous. The CDR3 totals 13 residues. Germline values: CDR1 SNHLY, CDR2 FYNNEI. In DNA form, the CDR3 reads TGTGCTTACTCGGACCTCCTCCACCCTGAAGCTTTCTTT. It yields the protein CAYSDLLHPEAFF. The whole variable domain, filled in from reference TRBV2 and TRBJ1-1, reads EPEVTQTPSHQVTQMGQEVILRCVPISNHLYFYWYRQILGQKVEFLVSFYNNEISEKSEIFDDQFSVERPDGSNFTLKIRSTKLEDSAMYFCAYSDLLHPEAFFGQGTRLTVV.